The 21 T cell receptor beta chains reported below all come from one sample, sequenced in a study of shared clonotypes between healthy human individuals. Naive CD8 cells, CD45RO-negative and positively selected for CCR7, excluded terminally differentiated effector memory CD45RA+ cells. Assay used: immunoSEQ multiplex PCR; TCRdb lists only in-frame clones, some missing. The table has over 2 million clones, around 96% seen once. The sequencing sample was made of naive CD8+ T cells sorted from blood. These receptors were taken from a man aged 18-30 years in good health.

The chain has TRBV9 and TRBJ2-5; unclear D gene. The V and J ends lost 4 bases and 5 bases respectively, with 18 bases between them. The germline gives CDR1 SGDLS, CDR2 YYNGEE. CDR3 length: 15 amino acids. The CDR3 sequence: CASSFTGLTSETQYF. The DNA of the CDR3 is TGTGCCAGCAGCTTTACCGGCCTGACCTCGGAGACCCAGTACTTC.

The chain couples TRBV7-9 to TRBJ2-7; 10 positions match TRBD1. Per the germline V gene, CDR1 is SEHNR and CDR2 is FQNEAQ (reference sequence). Trimming cost V 4 bases and J 5 bases; bases outside gene matches: 14. This CDR3 region has 17 residues. The CDR3 nucleotides are TGTGCCAGCAGCTCCGCCGAGCCGGGACAGGGGTTCCACGAGCAGTACTTC. It codes for CASSSAEPGQGFHEQYF.

V is TRBV6-6 and J is TRBJ2-5; D is uncertain. The CDR3 sequence is 12 residues long. V was cut by 4 bases and J by 5 bases, with 8 bases left in between. The germline CDR1 and CDR2 sequences are MNHNY and SVGAGI (reference sequence). The CDR3 bases are TGTGCCAGCAGTTGGGGTGCGGAGACCCAGTACTTC. It translates to CASSWGAETQYF.

The rearrangement links TRBV14 to TRBJ2-1; 9 nucleotides match TRBD2. The J segment lost 7 bases and the V segment lost 2 bases, leaving 6 bases of the junction unmatched. Germline CDR1 is SGHDN and CDR2 is FVKESK. The CDR3 contains 15 residues. DNA for the CDR3: TGTGCCAGCAGCCAACCGGGACTAGCTAATAATGAGCAGTTCTTC. Translation gives CASSQPGLANNEQFF.

The chain has TRBV27 and TRBJ2-5; 11 bases fit TRBD2. The CDR3 contains 16 residues. The junction had 12 bases not matched to a gene; V was cut back by 4 bases and J by 8 bases. Germline CDR1 and CDR2: MNHEY and SMNVEV (reference sequence). CDR3 sequence reads: CASSSGGLLAGDTQYF. The CDR3 DNA reads TGTGCCAGCAGTTCCGGGGGGTTACTAGCGGGAGATACCCAGTACTTC.

Details on this clone: Other DNA sequences in this sample translate to the same CDR3. The chain uses TRBV7-9 and TRBJ2-1; D not certain. CDR3 length: 11 residues. Germline lookup yields CDR1 SEHNR and CDR2 FQNEAQ (reference sequence). V was trimmed by 6 bases and J by 7 bases, leaving 7 bases between them. The chain's CDR3 is CASSYGNEQFF. The CDR3 DNA reads as TGTGCCAGCAGTTATGGAAATGAGCAGTTCTTC.

The V and J genes are TRBV5-1 and TRBJ2-3, with D perhaps TRBD2 (5 bases). The germline V and J ends were trimmed by 5 bases and 4 bases, with 14 bases remaining between them. CDR3 size: 14 residues. The V gene's germline CDR1 is SGHRS and CDR2 YFSETQ. The CDR3 nucleotides read TGCGCCAGCAGTATCTTCGGGGTCTCAGATACGCAGTATTTT. It codes for CASSIFGVSDTQYF. Combining the CDR3 with reference TRBV5-1 and TRBJ2-3 gives the whole variable domain KAGVTQTPRYLIKTRGQQVTLSCSPISGHRSVSWYQQTPGQGLQFLFEYFSETQRNKGNFPGRFSGRQFSNSRSEMNVSTLELGDSALYLCASSIFGVSDTQYFGPGTRLTVL.

The chain employs TRBV10-1 and TRBJ2-7, with 12 bases matching TRBD2. V was clipped by 3 bases and J by 2 bases; unmatched bases: 2. Germline V gives CDR1 WNHNN, CDR2 SYGVQD (reference sequence). The CDR3 loop spans 15 amino acids. CDR3 sequence: CASSDPSGRAYEQYF. Here the CDR3 DNA reads TGCGCCAGCAGTGACCCTAGCGGGAGGGCCTACGAGCAGTACTTC.

The chain employs TRBV28 and TRBJ2-5; 10 bases map to TRBD2. CDR1 and CDR2 from the germline V gene are MDHEN and SYDVKM. The CDR3 totals 14 residues. Germline trimming cut 7 bases from V and 5 bases from J; bases unmatched to any gene: 7. The CDR3 protein is CASTPPGLAETQYF. The DNA of the CDR3 is TGTGCCAGCACTCCTCCGGGACTAGCGGAGACCCAGTACTTC. The variable domain in full, completed from reference TRBV28 and TRBJ2-5, reads DVKVTQSSRYLVKRTGEKVFLECVQDMDHENMFWYRQDPGLGLRLIYFSYDVKMKEKGDIPEGYSVSREKKERFSLILESASTNQTSMYLCASTPPGLAETQYFGPGTRLLVL.

The DNA for the CDR3 is TGTGCCAGCAGTTTATTTCCCGGACGCTACGAGCAGTACTTC. It is translated as CASSLFPGRYEQYF. The J gene is TRBJ2-7, the V gene TRBV27, with unresolved D. Germline values: CDR1 MNHEY, CDR2 SMNVEV (reference sequence). This CDR3 comprises 14 residues. V lost 1 base, J lost 3 bases, and 10 bases lay in between.

V gene TRBV5-1 combines with J gene TRBJ2-7; 8 bases map to TRBD2. Germline-derived CDR1 and CDR2 are SGHRS and YFSETQ. This CDR3 has 18 amino acids. V was pared by 1 base and J by 3 bases, with 15 bases of the junction left unmatched. The CDR3 reads CASSLFGRAAGGSYEQYF. CDR3 in DNA: TGCGCCAGCAGCTTGTTTGGGAGGGCGGCGGGAGGAAGCTACGAGCAGTACTTC.

The chain uses TRBV4-1 and TRBJ2-7; possibly TRBD1 or TRBD2 for D (5 bases each). With 1 base removed from V and 3 bases from J, the gap between germline ends came to 10 bases. The CDR3 has 14 residues. In germline, CDR1 is MGHRA, CDR2 YSYEKL. The chain's CDR3 is CASSQVGEYYEQYF. The CDR3, as DNA: TGCGCCAGCAGCCAAGTGGGGGAATACTACGAGCAGTACTTC.

The rearrangement links TRBV25-1 to TRBJ2-3; D is perhaps TRBD1 (5 bases). CDR3 length equals 13 residues. The germline gives CDR1 MGHDK, CDR2 SYGVNS. V lost 8 bases and J lost 6, with 15 bases in between. CDR3 sequence (DNA): TGTGCCAGCTCCGACGGCAGGGCGGATACGCAGTATTTT. Its translation is CASSDGRADTQYF.

J is TRBJ2-3 and V is TRBV30; 7 bases fit TRBD1. The CDR3 totals 15 residues. Germline CDR1 GTSNPN, CDR2 SVGIG (reference sequence). Germline trimming cut 0 bases from V and 6 bases from J; bases unmatched to any gene: 9. CDR3 DNA sequence: TGTGCCTGGAGTGTAGGGGGCACGCCTGGGGATACGCAGTATTTT. Translated: CAWSVGGTPGDTQYF.

This rearrangement joins TRBV2 to TRBJ2-1, with 10 bases matching TRBD2. The CDR3 extends over 13 amino acids. V lost 7 bases, J lost 3 bases, and 0 bases stayed unmatched. From germline, CDR1 is SNHLY and CDR2 FYNNEI. CDR3 nucleotides: TGTGCCAGCAAGCGGGAGGGCTACAATGAGCAGTTCTTC. Encoded protein: CASKREGYNEQFF.

V usage is TRBV12-2 and J usage is TRBJ2-7; TRBD2 is the table's D call and was not checked against the DNA. TRBV12-2 is a pseudogene segment. The CDR3 contains 15 residues. CDR3 bases: TGTGCAAGTCGCTTAGGAGGTGTGCTCCGCTACGAGCAGTACTTC. Its protein is CASRLGGVLRYEQYF.

V and J are TRBV5-8 and TRBJ2-7; D is uncertain. The CDR3 is made up of 13 amino acids. Trimming shortened V by 2 bases and J by 0 bases, and 6 bases separated the two germline ends. Germline CDR1 is SGHTS and CDR2 is YDEGEE. CDR3 nucleotide sequence: TGTGCCAGCAGCTTATCCGCCTCCTACGAGCAGTACTTC. It specifies CASSLSASYEQYF. The full variable domain, its missing parts supplied by reference TRBV5-8 and TRBJ2-7, is EAGVTQSPTHLIKTRGQQATLRCSPISGHTSVYWYQQALGLGLQFLLWYDEGEERNRGNFPPRFSGRQFPNYSSELNVNALELEDSALYLCASSLSASYEQYFGPGTRLTVT.

The V gene is TRBV6-6, the J gene TRBJ2-2, with 7 bases matching TRBD1. V was clipped by 6 bases and J by 2 bases; unmatched bases: 6. Per germline, CDR1 MNHNY and CDR2 SVGAGI (reference sequence). The CDR3 totals 15 residues. The CDR3 here is CASSVQGENTGELFF. CDR3 coding DNA: TGTGCCAGCAGCGTTCAGGGGGAAAACACCGGGGAGCTGTTTTTT.

This clone was seen once. The chain employs TRBV5-1 and TRBJ2-3; 7 positions agree with TRBD2. Looked up from germline, CDR1 is SGHRS and CDR2 is YFSETQ. The CDR3 is 17 amino acids. V was clipped by 2 bases and J by 6 bases; unmatched bases: 15. As DNA, the CDR3 is TGCGCCAGCAGCTTAGTAGAGAGCGGGACCCGGGGGGATACGCAGTATTTT. Encoded protein: CASSLVESGTRGDTQYF.

As regards this clone: The sample has other DNA sequences that encode this CDR3 too. The CDR3 bases are TGTGCCAGCAGTTTGGGACAGAACTATGGCTACACCTTC. Its translation is CASSLGQNYGYTF. The chain couples TRBV6-5 to TRBJ1-2, with TRBD1 matching over 7 bases. CDR3 length: 13 amino acids. CDR1 is MNHEY, CDR2 SVGAGI, per germline. V shed 4 bases, J shed 2 bases, and the junction held 1 base outside the gene matches.

The V and J genes are TRBV7-2 and TRBJ2-1; the D gene is possibly TRBD2 (5 bases). This CDR3 is 13 amino acids long. V was clipped by 5 bases and J by 5 bases, with 10 bases between them. Germline CDR1 reads SGHTA; CDR2 reads FQGNSA. The CDR3 nucleotides read TGTGCCAGCAGCGCCACCGGGGACAATGAGCAGTTCTTC. As protein: CASSATGDNEQFF.